The clone carrying this T cell receptor (beta chain) was detected only a few times. Its specificity is unknown. These data are taken from a study of T cell repertoires in cytomegalovirus infection. Study as a whole: Both recently identified HLA-C-restricted and well-studied HLA-B-restricted CMV epitopes were used in the study.

Using its own MiXCR run on the reads, TCRdb lists one record per CDR3 protein. The profile shows 450,000 to 550,000 distinct CDR3 sequences, about 44% of them singletons. The sequenced sample was cultured PBMCs, obtained from culture after CMV antigen stimulation. This sequence originates from a human donor in good health (CMV status not recorded). Some clones in this sample may be carry-over from other donors' samples.

DNA for the CDR3: TGTGCCAGCAGCGCGGGACAGGGTCGAAATTCACCCCTCCACTTT. This translates into CASSAGQGRNSPLHF. The genes are TRBV7-2 and TRBJ1-6, with 9 nucleotides matching TRBD1. The CDR3 covers 15 residues. V was pared by 5 bases and J by 7 bases, with 6 bases of the junction left unmatched. The germline V gene encodes CDR1 SGHTA and CDR2 FQGNSA.